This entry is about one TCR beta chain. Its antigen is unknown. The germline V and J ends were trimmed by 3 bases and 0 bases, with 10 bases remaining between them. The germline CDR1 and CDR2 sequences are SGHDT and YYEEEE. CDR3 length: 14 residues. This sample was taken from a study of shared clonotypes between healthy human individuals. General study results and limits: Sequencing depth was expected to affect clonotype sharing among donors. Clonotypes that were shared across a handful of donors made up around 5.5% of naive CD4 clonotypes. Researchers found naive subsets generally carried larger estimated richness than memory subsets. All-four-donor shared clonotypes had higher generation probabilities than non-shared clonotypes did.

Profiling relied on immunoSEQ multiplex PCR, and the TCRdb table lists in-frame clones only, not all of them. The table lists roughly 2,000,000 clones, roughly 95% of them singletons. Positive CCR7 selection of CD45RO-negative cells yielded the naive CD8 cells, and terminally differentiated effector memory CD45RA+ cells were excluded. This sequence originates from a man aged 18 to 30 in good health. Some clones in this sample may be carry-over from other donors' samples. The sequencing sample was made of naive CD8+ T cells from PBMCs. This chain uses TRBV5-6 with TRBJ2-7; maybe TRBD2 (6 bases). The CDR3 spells CASSYSGHSYEQYF. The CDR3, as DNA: TGTGCCAGCAGCTATAGCGGACACTCCTACGAGCAGTACTTC.